The 21 T cell receptor beta chains below come from one sample, sequenced in a study of blood T cells in healthy people across ages. Through a sample-barcoded 5' primer and a J-beta primer mix, a second PCR was run for about 6 to 11 cycles. TCRdb reprocessed the 5' RACE reads with MiXCR, giving one entry per CDR3 protein. The sample holds around 1,500,000 distinct CDR3 sequences; around 42% are singletons and the top ten take roughly 7.9%. Sequencing was performed on blood. All receptors come from a woman aged 18-29 years in good health.

This clonotype was recorded a few times. The chain has TRBV27 and TRBJ2-1; no clear D gene. V lost 5 bases and J 10 bases, leaving 12 bases between the germline ends. The V gene's germline CDR1 is MNHEY and CDR2 SMNVEV (reference sequence). The CDR3 is made up of 12 amino acids. The CDR3 bases are TGTGCCAGCAGTCCGACTGGGAAAGAGCAGTTCTTC. This sequence encodes CASSPTGKEQFF.

CDR3 nucleotides: TGCAGTGCCGACAGGGTGGGCAACGAGCAGTACTTC. Translated, it gives CSADRVGNEQYF. The rearrangement joins TRBV20-1 to TRBJ2-7; 7 positions match TRBD1. The length of the CDR3 is 12 residues. Germline CDR1 DFQATT, CDR2 SNEGSKA (reference sequence). J was trimmed by 5 bases and V by 6 bases; bases with no gene match: 7.

This clonotype was observed a few times. This CDR3 reads CASSHPTSGDSYEQYF. As DNA, the CDR3 is TGTGCCAGCAGTCACCCGACTAGCGGGGATTCCTACGAGCAGTACTTC. The chain has TRBV6-1 and TRBJ2-7; 11 positions agree with TRBD2. The germline V gene has CDR1 MNHNS and CDR2 SASEGT. Trimming cost V 5 bases and J 1 base; bases outside gene matches: 7. The CDR3 runs 16 residues.

This rearrangement joins TRBV4-1 to TRBJ2-7; 7 nucleotides match TRBD2. The V segment lost 0 bases and the J segment 6 bases; nucleotides outside the gene matches: 8. The CDR3 runs 15 residues. CDR1 and CDR2 from the germline V gene are MGHRA and YSYEKL. CDR3 sequence: CASSQDMFPGGEQYF. Written as DNA, the CDR3 is TGCGCCAGCAGCCAAGATATGTTCCCGGGGGGCGAGCAGTACTTC.

CDR3 amino acids: CASSFQGQGEKLFF. The DNA for the CDR3 is TGTGCCAGCAGTTTCCAGGGGCAGGGTGAAAAACTGTTTTTT. The chain recombines TRBV6-5 with TRBJ1-4, with D maybe TRBD1 (6 bases). V was shortened by 4 bases and J by 7 bases, with 13 bases between the two germline ends. Per germline, CDR1 MNHEY and CDR2 SVGAGI. This CDR3 is built from 14 residues.

This clonotype was detected only once. This chain connects TRBV20-1 to TRBJ1-4, with D unclear. This CDR3 has 12 amino acids. V lost 3 bases and J 4 bases, leaving 6 bases between the germline ends. CDR1 is DFQATT and CDR2 is SNEGSKA in the germline V gene (reference sequence). CDR3 region: CSARRYNEKLFF. CDR3 DNA sequence: TGCAGTGCTAGGCGGTATAATGAAAAACTGTTTTTT.

J is TRBJ1-1 and V is TRBV10-3; D gene uncertain. This CDR3 spans 11 amino acids. Deletions cut 3 bases from V and 6 bases from J, with 5 bases between. Germline V lookup: CDR1 ENHRY, CDR2 SYGVKD. The CDR3 bases are TGTGCCATCAGTGACAGCTCTGAAGCTTTCTTT. Translation: CAISDSSEAFF.

V gene TRBV2 combines with J gene TRBJ2-7; tentatively, D is TRBD1 (6 bases). The germline gives CDR1 SNHLY, CDR2 FYNNEI. The CDR3 loop spans 13 amino acids. Trimming removed 7 bases from V and 7 bases from J, with 17 bases in between. Here the CDR3 DNA reads TGTGCCAGCAAGGGGGTCGGGTACCATGAGCAGTACTTC. Residues: CASKGVGYHEQYF.

This clonotype was seen only a few times. This chain links TRBV29-1 with TRBJ1-2; D is perhaps TRBD1 (5 bases). V gave up 2 bases and J gave up 2 bases, with 9 bases separating them. CDR1 and CDR2 from the germline V gene are SQVTM and ANQGSEA. The CDR3 totals 13 residues. CDR3 loop: CSVENRQNYGYTF. The CDR3 DNA follows: TGCAGCGTTGAAAACAGACAGAACTATGGCTACACCTTC. Combining the CDR3 with reference TRBV29-1 and TRBJ1-2 gives the whole variable domain SAVISQKPSRDICQRGTSLTIQCQVDSQVTMMFWYRQQPGQSLTLIATANQGSEATYESGFVIDKFPISRPNLTFSTLTVSNMSPEDSSIYLCSVENRQNYGYTFGSGTRLTVV.

The chain has TRBV7-2 and TRBJ1-1, with TRBD1 matching 7 bases. The ends lost 5 bases at V and 4 bases at J; junction bases unmatched: 10. This CDR3 has 15 amino acids. The V gene's germline CDR1 is SGHTA and CDR2 FQGNSA. Written as DNA, the CDR3 is TGTGCCAGCAGCCCCCGTACGACAGGGACCACTGAAGCTTTCTTT. This translates into CASSPRTTGTTEAFF.

This clonotype was counted only a few times. The chain uses TRBV20-1 and TRBJ2-1; 12 positions agree with TRBD2. Germline CDR1 DFQATT, CDR2 SNEGSKA (reference sequence). The CDR3 has 13 residues. Trimming at V came to 2 bases and at J to 9 bases, leaving 2 bases not matched to a gene. This CDR3 reads CSARLAGGGEQFF. CDR3 bases: TGCAGTGCTAGACTAGCGGGAGGGGGTGAGCAGTTCTTC.

This rearrangement joins TRBV7-9 to TRBJ2-7; D assignment may be TRBD1 or TRBD2 (5 bases each). The CDR3 extends over 16 amino acids. V dropped 5 bases and J dropped 5 bases, with 22 bases sitting between them. The V gene's germline CDR1 is SEHNR and CDR2 FQNEAQ (reference sequence). The CDR3 DNA sequence: TGTGCCAGCAGCCGTGGGGACCGGGTCGATATCAACGAGCAGTACTTC. This translates into CASSRGDRVDINEQYF.

The V gene is TRBV4-2, the J gene TRBJ1-1; D may be TRBD1 (5 bases). The germline V gene has CDR1 LGHNA and CDR2 YNFKEQ. CDR3 length equals 16 residues. V lost 3 bases to trimming and J lost 3 bases, with 17 bases between them. The CDR3: CASSHGRHGADTEAFF. DNA of the CDR3: TGTGCCAGCAGCCACGGTCGACATGGGGCAGACACTGAAGCTTTCTTT.

This clonotype was picked up a small number of times. The chain employs TRBV27 and TRBJ2-7; the D gene is possibly TRBD1 (5 bases). The end of the DNA fits TRBJ2-5 better, so the J call may be wrong. Per the germline V gene, CDR1 is MNHEY and CDR2 is SMNVEV (reference sequence). The CDR3 spans 15 residues. DNA of the CDR3: TGTGCCAGCAGTTGGGGCCAGCCCTACGGGGAGACCCAGTACTTC. Translating gives CASSWGQPYGETQYF.

The chain employs TRBV9 and TRBJ2-3; weak D call: TRBD2 (5 bases). Trimming removed 2 bases from V and 6 bases from J, with 13 bases in between. Germline values: CDR1 SGDLS, CDR2 YYNGEE. The CDR3 has 14 residues. CDR3 in amino acids: CASSVTTRADTQYF. CDR3 bases: TGTGCCAGCAGCGTGACTACACGGGCGGATACGCAGTATTTT.

This clonotype has only a few counts. V gene TRBV2 combines with J gene TRBJ2-7; the D call may be TRBD1 or TRBD2 (6 bases each). The CDR3 is made up of 15 amino acids. The V gene lost 6 bases and the J gene lost 7 bases, with 22 bases spanning the gap. The germline CDR1 and CDR2 sequences are SNHLY and FYNNEI. The CDR3 coding sequence is TGTGCCAGCAGAAAGGGGGGCGGAGACCCCACTGAGCAGTACTTC. Translation: CASRKGGGDPTEQYF.

This chain connects TRBV27 to TRBJ2-5; D ambiguous. CDR3 length: 15 residues. V lost 8 bases to trimming and J lost 2 bases, with 18 bases between them. In germline, CDR1 is MNHEY, CDR2 SMNVEV (reference sequence). CDR3 coding DNA: TGTGCCAGCTCCTTTAGTGTGGCGAATCAAGAGACCCAGTACTTC. As protein: CASSFSVANQETQYF.

V gene TRBV12-3 or TRBV12-4 combines with J gene TRBJ1-1; a weak D match, TRBD1 (5 bases). V was trimmed by 3 bases and J by 3 bases, leaving 8 bases between them. The CDR3 runs to 13 residues. CDR3 bases: TGTGCCAGCAGTTTCGCAGGGTACACTGAAGCTTTCTTT. The encoded protein is CASSFAGYTEAFF.

This sequence joins TRBV21-1 and TRBJ2-1; the table's D call, TRBD1, has no DNA check behind it. TRBV21-1 is flagged as a pseudogene. The CDR3 length is 15 residues. CDR3 sequence reads: CASSLRSGRSNEQFF. The CDR3 DNA follows: TGTGCCAGCAGCCTCCGGTCGGGACGGTCGAATGAGCAGTTCTTC.

There are a few counts of this clonotype. The V call is TRBV20-1, the J call TRBJ1-5; the match to TRBD1 covers 8 bases. The CDR3 length is 15 residues. The trim removed 1 base at V and 5 bases at J, leaving 7 bases unmatched. The germline gives CDR1 DFQATT, CDR2 SNEGSKA (reference sequence). The CDR3 DNA sequence: TGCAGTGCTAGAGCGGGAGGACAGGGAGATCAGCCCCAGCATTTT. Its translation is CSARAGGQGDQPQHF.

The V gene is TRBV7-2, the J gene TRBJ2-6, with 10 bases matching TRBD2. J gave up 1 base and V 1 base, and 7 bases lay outside the gene matches. Looked up from germline, CDR1 is SGHTA and CDR2 is FQGNSA. There are 19 residues in the CDR3. CDR3 coding DNA: TGTGCCAGCAGCTTAGTAAGCGGGGGGGGAATTTCTGGGGCCAACGTCCTGACTTTC. Protein product: CASSLVSGGGISGANVLTF.